The clone carrying this T cell receptor beta chain was seen a few times. The antigen is unknown. The CDR3 runs 15 residues. CDR1 and CDR2 from the germline V gene are SGDLS and YYNGEE. The V gene end was trimmed by 3 bases and the J gene end by 4 bases; junction bases not matched to a gene: 4. These data come from a study of beta chain features in type 1 diabetes. Study-wide results and caveats: Any PCR bias toward short templates would affect both groups alike. Moderate yet significant TCRB CDR3 shortening was seen in Type 1 diabetes patients in all four CD4+ subsets.

TCRB transcripts that were expressed got sequenced, as all of the isolated RNA had been reverse transcribed. Sequencing of naive, central memory and regulatory T cell samples gave an average of approximately 3.5 million reads. TCRdb keeps only in-frame clones here, not all; method: immunoSEQ multiplex PCR. The sample lists 330,000 or so clones, around 13% seen once, with roughly 0.0097% in the top ten. One heparinised blood draw averaging about 116 mL was given by each donor. Sorted populations all had greater than 95% purity. Sequencing used naive CD4+ T cells from blood. The source of this sequence is a woman aged 18-29 years with type 1 diabetes. The chain links TRBV9 to TRBJ2-3; 11 bases line up with TRBD2. The chain's CDR3 is CASSAQLAGADTQYF. As DNA, the CDR3 is TGTGCCAGCAGCGCCCAACTAGCGGGAGCAGATACGCAGTATTTT.